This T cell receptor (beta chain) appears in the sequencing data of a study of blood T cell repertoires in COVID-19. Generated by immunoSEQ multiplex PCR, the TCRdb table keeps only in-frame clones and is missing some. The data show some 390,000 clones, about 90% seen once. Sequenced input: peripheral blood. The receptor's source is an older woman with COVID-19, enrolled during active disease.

The CDR3 here is CATSRGQGNYGYTF. In DNA, the CDR3 is TGTGCCACCAGCAGGGGACAGGGAAACTATGGCTACACCTTC. This sequence joins TRBV15 and TRBJ1-2; TRBD1 aligns across 9 bases. The V segment lost 3 bases and the J segment 2 bases; nucleotides outside the gene matches: 1. The CDR3 is 14 residues long. Per the germline V gene, CDR1 is LNHNV and CDR2 is YYDKDF (reference sequence).